This T cell receptor beta chain comes out of a study of blood T cell repertoires in COVID-19. Study information: Material from acute and convalescent COVID-19 was sourced from the United States, Italy and Spain. PBMCs, B-cell-depleted T cells, or T cells were the source of the cDNA or gDNA that made up the material.

Authors' analysis steps: Reference gene primer amplification in the assay estimated nucleated cell counts. Produced via immunoSEQ multiplex PCR; TCRdb's table is partial and in-frame only. For V, J and clone size, that table is used; D and trimming come from the DNA. The sample lists under 200,000 clones, 90% occurring once. This clonotype was obtained from a man in his fifties or sixties with acute or convalescent COVID-19. The sample taken for sequencing was peripheral blood.

CDR3 nucleotide sequence: TGTGCCAGCAGTGACCCTGGACAGCCCTATGGCTACACCTTC. Its protein is CASSDPGQPYGYTF. The chain couples TRBV6-1 to TRBJ1-2; possible D gene TRBD1, 6 bases. The CDR3 spans 14 residues. Trimming removed 3 bases from V and 4 bases from J, with 12 bases in between. Germline V gene sequence: CDR1 MNHNS, CDR2 SASEGT.